This T cell receptor (beta chain) is drawn from a study of cytomegalovirus exposure and HLA in healthy donors. Study-level points and caveats: What was likely a sequencing artifact was a cluster of highly shared sequence variants.

On this clone: The antigen is undetermined.

It was with 60 Vbeta and 13 Jbeta primers that the PCR ran. The table came from immunoSEQ multiplex PCR; TCRdb's copy has only in-frame clones and leaves some out. The sample lists about 150,000 clones; 70% to 80% were seen once. CDR3 length: 13 amino acids. J lost 7 bases, V lost 0 bases, and 3 bases had no gene match. Germline CDR1 is SGHDN and CDR2 is FVKESK. Sequencing input: PBMCs. This chain uses TRBV14 with TRBJ2-7; 7 positions agree with TRBD2. The receptor's source is a human donor in good health. CDR3 sequence: CASSQERGREQYF. CDR3 bases: TGTGCCAGCAGCCAAGAGCGGGGGAGGGAGCAGTACTTC. Looking up the rest from reference TRBV14 and TRBJ2-7 gives the full variable domain: EAGVTQFPSHSVIEKGQTVTLRCDPISGHDNLYWYRRVMGKEIKFLLHFVKESKQDESGMPNNRFLAERTGGTYSTLKVQPAELEDSGVYFCASSQERGREQYFGPGTRLTVT.